This T cell receptor (beta chain) was sequenced in a study of blood T cell repertoires in COVID-19. Turning to the study itself: Donors in the United States, Italy and Spain gave samples during acute or convalescent COVID-19.

Data came from immunoSEQ multiplex PCR; TCRdb stores just in-frame clones and leaves some out. The data hold roughly 260,000 clones, with about 80% observed a single time. This CDR3 comprises 15 residues. CDR1 is MNHEY, CDR2 SVGAGI, per germline. V lost 0 bases, J lost 4 bases, and 12 bases lay in between. Individuals drawn from approximately 22 US areas were roughly 18 to 95 years old. Cohorts were assigned according to the clinical history that participants reported. This clone has just a few counts. Sequences were obtained from PBMCs or T cells enriched from blood (not recorded which). This chain joins TRBV6-5 and TRBJ1-1; the D gene is possibly TRBD1 (5 bases). The source is a woman between 40 and 55 years old who had been exposed to COVID-19. The CDR3 DNA reads as TGTGCCAGCAGTTACTCGATGCGGGGGGGCACTGAAGCTTTCTTT. Translating gives CASSYSMRGGTEAFF.